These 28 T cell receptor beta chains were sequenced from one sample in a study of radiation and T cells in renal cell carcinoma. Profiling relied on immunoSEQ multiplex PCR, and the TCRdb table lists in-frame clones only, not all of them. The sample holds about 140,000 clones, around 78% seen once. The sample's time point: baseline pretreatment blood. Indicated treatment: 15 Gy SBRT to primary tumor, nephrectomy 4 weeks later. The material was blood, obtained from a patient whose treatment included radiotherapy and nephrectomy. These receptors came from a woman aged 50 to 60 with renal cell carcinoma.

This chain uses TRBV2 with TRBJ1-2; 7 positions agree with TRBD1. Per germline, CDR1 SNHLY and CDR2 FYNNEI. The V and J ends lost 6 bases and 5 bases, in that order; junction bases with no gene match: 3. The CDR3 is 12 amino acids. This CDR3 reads CASSPTGYGYTF. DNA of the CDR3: TGTGCCAGCAGCCCGACAGGGTATGGCTACACCTTC.

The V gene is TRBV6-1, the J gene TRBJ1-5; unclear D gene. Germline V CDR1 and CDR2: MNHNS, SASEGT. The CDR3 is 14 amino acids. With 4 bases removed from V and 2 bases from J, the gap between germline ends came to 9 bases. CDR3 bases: TGTGCCAGCAGTGCTCTAGTTGGCAATCAGCCCCAGCATTTT. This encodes CASSALVGNQPQHF.

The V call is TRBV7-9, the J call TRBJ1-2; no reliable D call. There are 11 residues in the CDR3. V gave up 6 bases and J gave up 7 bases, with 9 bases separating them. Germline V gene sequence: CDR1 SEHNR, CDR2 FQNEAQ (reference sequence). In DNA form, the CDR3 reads TGTGCCAGCAGACTGACATTTGGCTACACCTTC. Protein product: CASRLTFGYTF.

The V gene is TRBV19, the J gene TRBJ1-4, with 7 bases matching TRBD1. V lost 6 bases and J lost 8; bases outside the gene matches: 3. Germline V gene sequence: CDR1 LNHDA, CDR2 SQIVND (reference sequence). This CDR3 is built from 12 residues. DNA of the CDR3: TGTGCCAGTAGGGAGACAGGGGAAAAACTGTTTTTT. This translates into CASRETGEKLFF.

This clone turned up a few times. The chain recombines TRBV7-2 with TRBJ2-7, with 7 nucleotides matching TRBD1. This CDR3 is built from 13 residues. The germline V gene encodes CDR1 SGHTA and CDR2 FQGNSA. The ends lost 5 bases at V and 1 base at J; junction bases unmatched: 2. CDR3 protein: CASSGTVSYEQYF. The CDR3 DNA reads TGTGCCAGCAGCGGGACAGTGTCCTACGAGCAGTACTTC.

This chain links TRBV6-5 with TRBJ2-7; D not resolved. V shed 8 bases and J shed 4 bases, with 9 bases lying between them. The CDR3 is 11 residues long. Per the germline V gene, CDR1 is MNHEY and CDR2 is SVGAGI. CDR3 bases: TGTGCCAGCGGCGGAGAGTACGAGCAGTACTTC. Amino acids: CASGGEYEQYF.

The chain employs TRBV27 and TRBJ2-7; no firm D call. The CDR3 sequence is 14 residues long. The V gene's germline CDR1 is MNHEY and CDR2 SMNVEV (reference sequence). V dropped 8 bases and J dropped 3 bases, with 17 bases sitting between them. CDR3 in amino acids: CASSPSVLVYEQYF. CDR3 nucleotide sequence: TGTGCCAGCTCCCCATCTGTGCTGGTCTACGAGCAGTACTTC.

The DNA of the CDR3 is TGTGCCAGAAGCTTGTCGGGGTTATCTGGAAACACCATATATTTT. Its translation: CARSLSGLSGNTIYF. The rearrangement uses TRBV5-3 and TRBJ1-3; D not resolved. TRBV5-3 is given ORF status, its function remaining uncertain. The CDR3 consists of 15 residues. Trimming pared 1 base from V and 1 base from J, leaving 9 bases between.

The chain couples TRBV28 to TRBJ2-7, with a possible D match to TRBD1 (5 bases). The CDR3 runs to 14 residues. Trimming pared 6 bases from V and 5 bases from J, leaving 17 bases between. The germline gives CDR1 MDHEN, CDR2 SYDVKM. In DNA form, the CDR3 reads TGTGCCAGCAGCCTCGAATCCAGGGATAACGAGCAGTACTTC. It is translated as CASSLESRDNEQYF.

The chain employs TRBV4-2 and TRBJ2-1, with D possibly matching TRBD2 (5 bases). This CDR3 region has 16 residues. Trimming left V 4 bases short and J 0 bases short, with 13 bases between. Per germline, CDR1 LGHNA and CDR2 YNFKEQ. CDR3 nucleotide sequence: TGTGCCAGCAGCCCAGCGTTAGGGAGCTCCTACAATGAGCAGTTCTTC. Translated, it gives CASSPALGSSYNEQFF.

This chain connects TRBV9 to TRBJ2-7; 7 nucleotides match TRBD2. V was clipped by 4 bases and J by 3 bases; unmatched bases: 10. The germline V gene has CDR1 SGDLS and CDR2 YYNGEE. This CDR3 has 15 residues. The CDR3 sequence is CASSSGGGLGYEQYF. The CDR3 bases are TGTGCCAGCAGCTCGGGCGGGGGTTTAGGCTACGAGCAGTACTTC.

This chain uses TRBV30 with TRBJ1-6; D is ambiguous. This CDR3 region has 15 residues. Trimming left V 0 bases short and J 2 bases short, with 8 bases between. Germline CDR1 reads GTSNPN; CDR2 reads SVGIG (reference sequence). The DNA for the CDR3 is TGTGCCTGGAGTGTTGTTGGGACCTATAATTCACCCCTCCACTTT. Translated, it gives CAWSVVGTYNSPLHF.

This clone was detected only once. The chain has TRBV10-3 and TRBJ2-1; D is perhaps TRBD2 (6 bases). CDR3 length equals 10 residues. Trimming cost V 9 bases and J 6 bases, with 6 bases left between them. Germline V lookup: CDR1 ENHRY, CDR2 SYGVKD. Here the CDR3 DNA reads TGTGCCATGGGAGGCAATGAGCAGTTCTTC. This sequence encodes CAMGGNEQFF.

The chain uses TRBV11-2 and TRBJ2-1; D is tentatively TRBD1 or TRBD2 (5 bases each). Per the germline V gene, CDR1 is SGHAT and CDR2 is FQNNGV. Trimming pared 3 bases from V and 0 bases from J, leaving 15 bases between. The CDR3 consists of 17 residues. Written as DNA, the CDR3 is TGTGCCAGCAGCTTCTCGGGACGCCTGGGCTCCTACAATGAGCAGTTCTTC. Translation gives CASSFSGRLGSYNEQFF.

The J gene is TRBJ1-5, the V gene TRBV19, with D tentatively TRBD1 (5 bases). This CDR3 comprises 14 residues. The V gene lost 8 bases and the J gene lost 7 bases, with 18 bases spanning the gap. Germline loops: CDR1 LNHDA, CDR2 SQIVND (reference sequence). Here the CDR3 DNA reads TGTGCCAGTGGGGGGGTGACTCTAGGACAGCCCCAGCATTTT. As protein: CASGGVTLGQPQHF. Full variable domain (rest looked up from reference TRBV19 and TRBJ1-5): DGGITQSPKYLFRKEGQNVTLSCEQNLNHDAMYWYRQDPGQGLRLIYYSQIVNDFQKGDIAEGYSVSREKKESFPLTVTSAQKNPTAFYLCASGGVTLGQPQHFGDGTRLSIL.

The CDR3 region has the DNA TGTGCCAGCAGCCCCCGAGGAGATGTGTATGAGACCCAGTACTTC. This translates into CASSPRGDVYETQYF. This chain joins TRBV7-2 and TRBJ2-5; D not certain. With 5 bases removed from V and 5 bases from J, the gap between germline ends came to 18 bases. Germline CDR1 SGHTA, CDR2 FQGNSA. The CDR3 totals 15 residues. The whole variable domain, remainder taken from reference TRBV7-2 and TRBJ2-5, is GAGVSQSPSNKVTEKGKDVELRCDPISGHTALYWYRQSLGQGLEFLIYFQGNSAPDKSGLPSDRFSAERTGGSVSTLTIQRTQQEDSAVYLCASSPRGDVYETQYFGPGTRLLVL.

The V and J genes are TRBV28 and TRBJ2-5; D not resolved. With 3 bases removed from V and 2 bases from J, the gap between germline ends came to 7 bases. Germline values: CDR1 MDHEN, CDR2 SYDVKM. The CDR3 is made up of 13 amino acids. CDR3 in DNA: TGTGCCAGCAGTTTTGGTGCTCAAGAGACCCAGTACTTC. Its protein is CASSFGAQETQYF.

CDR3 in amino acids: CASSETGIGNTIYF. For the CDR3, the DNA is TGCGCCAGCAGTGAGACAGGGATTGGAAACACCATATATTTT. The V call is TRBV10-1, the J call TRBJ1-3, with a weak D call TRBD1 (6 bases). Germline V lookup: CDR1 WNHNN, CDR2 SYGVQD (reference sequence). The CDR3 length is 14 residues. Deletions cut 2 bases from V and 3 bases from J, with 8 bases between.

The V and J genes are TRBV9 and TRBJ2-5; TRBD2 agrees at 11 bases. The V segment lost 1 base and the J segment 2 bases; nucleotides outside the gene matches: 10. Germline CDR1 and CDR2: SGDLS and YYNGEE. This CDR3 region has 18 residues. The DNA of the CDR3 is TGTGCCAGCAGCGTATCCCCCCTTACTAGCGGGGGACAAGAGACCCAGTACTTC. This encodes CASSVSPLTSGGQETQYF.

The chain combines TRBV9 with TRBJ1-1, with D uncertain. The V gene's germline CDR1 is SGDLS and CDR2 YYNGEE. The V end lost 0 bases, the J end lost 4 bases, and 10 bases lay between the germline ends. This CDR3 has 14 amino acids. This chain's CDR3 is CASSVEGLSTEAFF. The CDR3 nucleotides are TGTGCCAGCAGCGTAGAAGGGTTGAGCACTGAAGCTTTCTTT.

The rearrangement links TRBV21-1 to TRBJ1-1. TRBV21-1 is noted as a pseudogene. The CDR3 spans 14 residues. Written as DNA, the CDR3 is TGTGCCAGCAGCGAAGGGCCTTCGGGGACTGAAGCTTTCTTT. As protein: CASSEGPSGTEAFF.

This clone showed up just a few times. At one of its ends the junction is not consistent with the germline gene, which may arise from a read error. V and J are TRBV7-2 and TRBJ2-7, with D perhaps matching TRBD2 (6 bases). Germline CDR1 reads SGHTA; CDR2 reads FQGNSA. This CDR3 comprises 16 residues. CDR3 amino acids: CASSPGGGDGSYEQYF. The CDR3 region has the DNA TGCGCCAGCAGCCCCGGAGGAGGGGATGGCTCCTACGAGCAGTACTTC.

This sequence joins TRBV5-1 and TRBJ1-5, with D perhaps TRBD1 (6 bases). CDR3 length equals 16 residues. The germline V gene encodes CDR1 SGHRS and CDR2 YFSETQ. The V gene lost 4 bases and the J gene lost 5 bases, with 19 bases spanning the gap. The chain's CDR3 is CASSRDPGQEHQPQHF. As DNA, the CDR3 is TGCGCCAGCAGCCGGGACCCGGGACAAGAGCATCAGCCCCAGCATTTT.

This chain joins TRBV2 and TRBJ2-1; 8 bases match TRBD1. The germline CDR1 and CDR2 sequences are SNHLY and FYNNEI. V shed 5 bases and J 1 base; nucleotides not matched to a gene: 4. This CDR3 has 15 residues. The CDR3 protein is CASSPDRESYNEQFF. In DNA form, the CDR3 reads TGTGCCAGCAGTCCGGACAGGGAGTCCTACAATGAGCAGTTCTTC. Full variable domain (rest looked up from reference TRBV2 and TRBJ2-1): EPEVTQTPSHQVTQMGQEVILRCVPISNHLYFYWYRQILGQKVEFLVSFYNNEISEKSEIFDDQFSVERPDGSNFTLKIRSTKLEDSAMYFCASSPDRESYNEQFFGPGTRLTVL.

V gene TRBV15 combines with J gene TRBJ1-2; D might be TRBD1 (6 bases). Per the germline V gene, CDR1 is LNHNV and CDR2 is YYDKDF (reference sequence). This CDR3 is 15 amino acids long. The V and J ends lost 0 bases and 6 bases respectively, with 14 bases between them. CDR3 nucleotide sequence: TGTGCCACCAGCAGAGAAGCGGCAGGGGTGGATGGCTACACCTTC. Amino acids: CATSREAAGVDGYTF.

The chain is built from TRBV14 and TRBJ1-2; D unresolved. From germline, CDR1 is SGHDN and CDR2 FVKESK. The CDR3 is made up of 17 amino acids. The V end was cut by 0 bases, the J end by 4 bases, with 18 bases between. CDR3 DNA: TGTGCCAGCAGCCAAGATCGGCGAGGAAGTTTGGGCTATGGCTACACCTTC. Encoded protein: CASSQDRRGSLGYGYTF.

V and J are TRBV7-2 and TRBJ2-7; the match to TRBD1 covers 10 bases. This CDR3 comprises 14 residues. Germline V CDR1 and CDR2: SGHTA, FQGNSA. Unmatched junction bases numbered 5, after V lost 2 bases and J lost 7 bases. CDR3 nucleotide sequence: TGTGCCAGCAGCTTAAGGGACAGGGGACGAGAGCAGTACTTC. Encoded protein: CASSLRDRGREQYF.

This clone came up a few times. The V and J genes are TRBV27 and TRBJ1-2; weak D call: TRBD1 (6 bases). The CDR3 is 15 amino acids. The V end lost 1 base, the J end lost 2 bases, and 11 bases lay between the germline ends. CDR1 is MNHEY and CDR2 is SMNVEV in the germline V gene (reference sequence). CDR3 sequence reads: CASSLLGGHNYGYTF. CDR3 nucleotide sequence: TGTGCCAGCAGTTTATTGGGGGGGCACAACTATGGCTACACCTTC.